This T cell receptor (beta chain) was identified during a study of prognosis after radiotherapy for stage I lung cancer. Looking at the study overall: Patients received stereotactic body radiotherapy alone, with no concurrent therapy.

The study amplified the TCR beta CDR3 region from genomic DNA. This amplification was carried out by two rounds of multiplex PCR. Amplification in first-round PCR relied on primers specific to each TRBV and TRBJ gene. TCRdb processed the multiplex PCR reads anew with MiXCR; each CDR3 protein has one entry. The sample lists fewer than 65,000 distinct CDR3 sequences, less than 35% occurring once. Notes on the study in general: The study found lower Shannon entropy after stereotactic body radiation therapy in patients who developed distant metastases.

V was clipped by 3 bases and J by 10 bases, with 24 bases between them. CDR1 and CDR2 from the germline V gene are DFQATT and SNEGSKA (reference sequence). The CDR3 sequence is 15 residues long. Patients were all node-negative on CT and PET/CT, lacking prior chemotherapy, radiotherapy or other malignancies. Roughly 6.2 milliliters of peripheral blood were drawn at each of two time points. This clonotype was observed many times. What it binds is unknown. The sequence derives from a donor over 45 with non-small cell lung cancer. V usage is TRBV20-1 and J usage is TRBJ1-1, with D possibly TRBD1 on 5 matching bases. This sample comprised PBMCs, obtained before or after stereotactic body radiation therapy (not recorded which). CDR3 loop: CSASSPARLGEGAFF. For the CDR3, the DNA is TGCAGTGCTAGCTCCCCGGCCCGGCTGGGGGAGGGAGCTTTCTTT.